This T cell receptor beta chain was identified in a study of shared clonotypes between healthy human individuals. The germline V gene has CDR1 GTSNPN and CDR2 SVGIG (reference sequence). The CDR3 covers 12 residues. Trimming took off 5 bases at V and 3 bases at J, with 11 bases between the two ends. This clone came up once. Only in-frame clones appear in the TCRdb table, and some are missing; sequencing was by immunoSEQ multiplex PCR. The repertoire holds some 980,000 clones, with approximately 80% as singletons. The receptor's source is a man between 18 and 35 years old in good health. What was sequenced was memory CD4+ T cells sorted from blood. Subset here: CD45RA-negative fraction. J is TRBJ2-7 and V is TRBV30, with D hard to call. As DNA, the CDR3 is TGTGCCTGGGACGGCACTGGCTACGAGCAGTACTTC. Translation: CAWDGTGYEQYF. Variable domain in full (rest from reference TRBV30 and TRBJ2-7): SQTIHQWPATLVQPVGSPLSLECTVEGTSNPNLYWYRQAAGRGLQLLFYSVGIGQISSEVPQNLSASRPQDRQFILSSKKLLLSDSGFYLCAWDGTGYEQYFGPGTRLTVT.